This paragraph covers one TCR beta chain sequence. The same CDR3 arises from other DNA sequences in this sample as well. Looked up from germline, CDR1 is MNHEY and CDR2 is SVGAGI. This CDR3 is 13 amino acids long. V dropped 0 bases and J dropped 4 bases, with 6 bases sitting between them. This sample stems from a study of blood T cell repertoires in COVID-19. Study information: Acute and convalescent COVID-19 specimens originated in the United States, Italy and Spain. PBMCs, B-cell-depleted T cells, or T cells were the source of the cDNA or gDNA that made up the material.

Methods used by the authors: Scientists estimated how many nucleated cells there were by amplifying reference gene primers. Only in-frame clones appear in the TCRdb table, and some are missing; sequencing was by immunoSEQ multiplex PCR. V and J calls and clone size are as listed in that table; D and trimming were resolved from the DNA. The table records about 260,000 clones, around 84% of them present only once. The sequencing input was peripheral blood. The gene calls are TRBV6-5 and TRBJ1-2; D call uncertain. This TCR was sampled from a man aged 55-75 years with acute or convalescent COVID-19. The DNA of the CDR3 is TGTGCCAGCAGTTACTCCCGGGGCTATGGCTACACCTTC. Encoded protein: CASSYSRGYGYTF.